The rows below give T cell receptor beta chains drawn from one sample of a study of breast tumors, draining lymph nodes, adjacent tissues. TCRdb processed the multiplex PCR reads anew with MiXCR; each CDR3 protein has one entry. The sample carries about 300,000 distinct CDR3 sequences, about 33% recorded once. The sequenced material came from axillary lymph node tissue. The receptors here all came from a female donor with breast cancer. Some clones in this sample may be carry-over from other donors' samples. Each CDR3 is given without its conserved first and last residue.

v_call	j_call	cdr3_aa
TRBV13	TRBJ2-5	ASSFYRERETQY
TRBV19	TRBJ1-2	ASFGTSYGYT
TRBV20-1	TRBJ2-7	SARGPRTYEQY
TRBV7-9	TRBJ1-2	VSSSGTGVYGYT
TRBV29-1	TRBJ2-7	SVTTGLGSYEQY
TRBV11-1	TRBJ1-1	ASQRGVTEAF
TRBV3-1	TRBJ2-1	ASSQWTSGPDNEQF
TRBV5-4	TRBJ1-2	ASSSDSIAYGYT
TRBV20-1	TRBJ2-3	SAIPGTSGSTDTQY
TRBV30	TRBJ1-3	AWSVVTGPGNTIY
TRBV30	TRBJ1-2	ACSRGWHGYT